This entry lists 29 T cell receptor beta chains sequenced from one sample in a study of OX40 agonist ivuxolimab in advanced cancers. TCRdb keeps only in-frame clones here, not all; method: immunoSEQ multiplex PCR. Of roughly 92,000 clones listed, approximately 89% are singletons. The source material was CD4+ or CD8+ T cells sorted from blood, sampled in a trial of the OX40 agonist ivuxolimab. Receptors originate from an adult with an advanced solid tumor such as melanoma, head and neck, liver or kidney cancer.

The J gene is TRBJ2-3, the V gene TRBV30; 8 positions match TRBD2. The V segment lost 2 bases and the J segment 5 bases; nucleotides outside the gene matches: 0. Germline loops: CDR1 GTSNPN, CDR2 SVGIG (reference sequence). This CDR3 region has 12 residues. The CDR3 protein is CAWSRGGDTQYF. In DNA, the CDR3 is TGTGCCTGGAGTCGGGGGGGAGATACGCAGTATTTT.

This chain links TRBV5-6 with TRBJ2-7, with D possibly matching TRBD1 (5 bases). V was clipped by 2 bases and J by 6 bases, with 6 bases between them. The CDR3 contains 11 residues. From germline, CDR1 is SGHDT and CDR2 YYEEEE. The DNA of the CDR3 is TGTGCCAGCAGCTTAAGGGGCGAGCAGTACTTC. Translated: CASSLRGEQYF.

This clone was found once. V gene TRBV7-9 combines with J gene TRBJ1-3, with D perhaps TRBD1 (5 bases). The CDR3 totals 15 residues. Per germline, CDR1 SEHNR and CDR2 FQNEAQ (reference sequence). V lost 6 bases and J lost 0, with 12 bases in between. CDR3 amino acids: CASRATGPSGNTIYF. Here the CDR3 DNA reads TGTGCCAGCAGGGCTACAGGACCCTCTGGAAACACCATATATTTT.

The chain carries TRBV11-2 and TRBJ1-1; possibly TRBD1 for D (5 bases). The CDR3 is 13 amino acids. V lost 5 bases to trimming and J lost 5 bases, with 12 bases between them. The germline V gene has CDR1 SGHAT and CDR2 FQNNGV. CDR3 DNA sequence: TGTGCCAGCAGCCGACGCGGGGCAACTGAAGCTTTCTTT. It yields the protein CASSRRGATEAFF.

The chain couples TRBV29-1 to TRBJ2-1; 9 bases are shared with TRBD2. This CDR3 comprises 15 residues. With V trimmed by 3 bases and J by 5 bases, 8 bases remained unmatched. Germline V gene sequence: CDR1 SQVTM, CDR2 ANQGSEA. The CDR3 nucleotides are TGCAGCGTTGAGGGGCTAGCGGGGCTTAACAATGAGCAGTTCTTC. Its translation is CSVEGLAGLNNEQFF.

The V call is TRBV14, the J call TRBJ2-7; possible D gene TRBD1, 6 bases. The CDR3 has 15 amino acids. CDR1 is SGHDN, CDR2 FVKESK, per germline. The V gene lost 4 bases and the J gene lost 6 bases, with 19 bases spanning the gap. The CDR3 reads CASSLLRTAHGEQYF. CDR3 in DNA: TGTGCCAGCAGCCTTCTCAGGACAGCCCATGGCGAGCAGTACTTC.

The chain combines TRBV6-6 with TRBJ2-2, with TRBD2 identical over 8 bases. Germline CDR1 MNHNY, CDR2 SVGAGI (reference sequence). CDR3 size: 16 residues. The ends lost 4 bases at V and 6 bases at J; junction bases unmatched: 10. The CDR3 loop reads CASSFRDSGGSGELFF. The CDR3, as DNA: TGTGCCAGCAGTTTCCGGGACTCGGGAGGGTCCGGGGAGCTGTTTTTT.

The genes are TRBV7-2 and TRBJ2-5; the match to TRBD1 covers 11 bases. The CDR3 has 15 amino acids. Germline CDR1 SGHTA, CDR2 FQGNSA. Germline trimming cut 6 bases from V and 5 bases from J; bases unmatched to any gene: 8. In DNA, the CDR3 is TGTGCCAGCAGTACCCGGACAGGGGGCCTTGAGACCCAGTACTTC. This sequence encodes CASSTRTGGLETQYF.

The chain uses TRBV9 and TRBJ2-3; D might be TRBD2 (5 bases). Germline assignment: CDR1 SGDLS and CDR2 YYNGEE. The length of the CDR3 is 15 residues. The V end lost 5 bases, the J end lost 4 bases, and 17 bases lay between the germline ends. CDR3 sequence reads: CASSRFGESADTQYF. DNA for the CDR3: TGTGCCAGCAGTCGGTTCGGGGAAAGTGCAGATACGCAGTATTTT.

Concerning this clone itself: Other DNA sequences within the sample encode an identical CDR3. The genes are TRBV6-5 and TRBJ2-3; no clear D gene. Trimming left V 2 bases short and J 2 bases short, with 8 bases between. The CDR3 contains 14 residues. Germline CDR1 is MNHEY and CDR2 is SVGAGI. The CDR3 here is CASSYGVSTDTQYF. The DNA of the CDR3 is TGTGCCAGCAGTTACGGGGTCTCCACAGATACGCAGTATTTT.

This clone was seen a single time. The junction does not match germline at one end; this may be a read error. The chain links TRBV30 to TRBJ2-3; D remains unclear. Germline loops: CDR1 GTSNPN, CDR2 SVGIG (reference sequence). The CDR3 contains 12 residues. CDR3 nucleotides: TGTGCCTGGAGTGTTGACACAGATACGCAGTTTTTT. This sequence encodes CAWSVDTDTQFF.

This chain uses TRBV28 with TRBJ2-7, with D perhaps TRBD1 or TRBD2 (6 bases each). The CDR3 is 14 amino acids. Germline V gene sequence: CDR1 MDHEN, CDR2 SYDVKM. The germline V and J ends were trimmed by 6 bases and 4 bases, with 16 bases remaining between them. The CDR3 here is CASSLQGGVYEQYF. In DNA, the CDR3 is TGTGCCAGCAGCCTACAGGGCGGGGTTTACGAGCAGTACTTC.

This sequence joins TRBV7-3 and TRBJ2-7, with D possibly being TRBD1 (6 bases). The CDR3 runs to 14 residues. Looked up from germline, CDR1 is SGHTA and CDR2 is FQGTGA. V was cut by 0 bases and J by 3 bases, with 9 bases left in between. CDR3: CASSLTPDSYEQYF. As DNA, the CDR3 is TGTGCCAGCAGCTTAACTCCGGACAGCTACGAGCAGTACTTC.

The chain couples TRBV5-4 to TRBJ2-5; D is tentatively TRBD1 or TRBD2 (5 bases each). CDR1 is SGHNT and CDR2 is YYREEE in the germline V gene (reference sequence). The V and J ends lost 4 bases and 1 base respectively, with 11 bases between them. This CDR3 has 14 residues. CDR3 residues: CASSLPGPQETQYF. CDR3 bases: TGTGCCAGCAGCCTGCCGGGACCCCAAGAGACCCAGTACTTC.

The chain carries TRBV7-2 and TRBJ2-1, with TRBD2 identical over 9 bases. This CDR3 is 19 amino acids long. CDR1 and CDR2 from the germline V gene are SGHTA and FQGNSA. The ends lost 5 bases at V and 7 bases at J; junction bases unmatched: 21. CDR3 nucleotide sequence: TGTGCCAGCAGCCTCCTTGGTACGTTTGCGGGAGGGACGGGTAATGAGCAGTTCTTC. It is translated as CASSLLGTFAGGTGNEQFF.

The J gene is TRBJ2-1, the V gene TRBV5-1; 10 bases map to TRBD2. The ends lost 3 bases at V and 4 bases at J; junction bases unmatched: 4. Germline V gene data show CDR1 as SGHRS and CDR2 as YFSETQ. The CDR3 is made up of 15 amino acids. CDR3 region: CASSWGTSEYNEQFF. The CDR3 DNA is TGCGCCAGCAGCTGGGGGACTAGCGAGTACAATGAGCAGTTCTTC.

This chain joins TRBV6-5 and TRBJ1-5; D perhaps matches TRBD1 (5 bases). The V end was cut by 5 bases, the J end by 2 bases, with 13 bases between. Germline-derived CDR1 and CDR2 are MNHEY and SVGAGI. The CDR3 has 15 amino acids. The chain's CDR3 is CASSIVGDGNQPQHF. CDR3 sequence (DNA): TGTGCCAGCAGTATCGTGGGGGATGGCAATCAGCCCCAGCATTTT.

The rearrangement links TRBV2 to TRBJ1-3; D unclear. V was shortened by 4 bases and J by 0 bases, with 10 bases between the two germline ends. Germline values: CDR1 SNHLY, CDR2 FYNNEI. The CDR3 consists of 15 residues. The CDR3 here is CASSVDGSSGNTIYF. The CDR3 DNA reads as TGTGCCAGCAGTGTTGACGGCTCCTCTGGAAACACCATATATTTT.

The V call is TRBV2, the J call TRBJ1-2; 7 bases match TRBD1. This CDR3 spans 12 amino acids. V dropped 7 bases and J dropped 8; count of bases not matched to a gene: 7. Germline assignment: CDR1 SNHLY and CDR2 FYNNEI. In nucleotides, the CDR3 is TGTGCCAGCAAGGAGACAGGGCAGGGCTACACCTTC. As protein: CASKETGQGYTF.

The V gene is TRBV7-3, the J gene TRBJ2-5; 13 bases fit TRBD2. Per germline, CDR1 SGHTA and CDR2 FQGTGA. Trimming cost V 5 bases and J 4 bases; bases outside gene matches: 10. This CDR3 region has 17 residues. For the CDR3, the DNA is TGTGCCAGCAGCCCCACCGGACTAGCGGGAGCCGGAGAGACCCAGTACTTC. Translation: CASSPTGLAGAGETQYF.

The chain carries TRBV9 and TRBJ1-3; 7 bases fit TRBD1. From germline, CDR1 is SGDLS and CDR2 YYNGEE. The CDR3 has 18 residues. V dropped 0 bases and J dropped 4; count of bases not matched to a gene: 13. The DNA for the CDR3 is TGTGCCAGCAGCGTAGCGACAGGGCTCATCGAACGGGGAAACACCATATATTTT. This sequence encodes CASSVATGLIERGNTIYF.

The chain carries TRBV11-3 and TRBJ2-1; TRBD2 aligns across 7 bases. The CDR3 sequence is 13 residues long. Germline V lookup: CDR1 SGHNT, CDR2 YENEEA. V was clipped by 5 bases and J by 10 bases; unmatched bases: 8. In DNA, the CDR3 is TGTGCCAGCAGCCCTCGGACTAGAAGGGAGCAGTTCTTC. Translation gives CASSPRTRREQFF.

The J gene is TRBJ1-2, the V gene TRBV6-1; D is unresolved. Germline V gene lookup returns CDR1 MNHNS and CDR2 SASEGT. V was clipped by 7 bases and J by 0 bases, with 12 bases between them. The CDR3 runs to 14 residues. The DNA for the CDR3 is TGTGCCAGCACCCGTTCCCCCTCTAACTATGGCTACACCTTC. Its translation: CASTRSPSNYGYTF.

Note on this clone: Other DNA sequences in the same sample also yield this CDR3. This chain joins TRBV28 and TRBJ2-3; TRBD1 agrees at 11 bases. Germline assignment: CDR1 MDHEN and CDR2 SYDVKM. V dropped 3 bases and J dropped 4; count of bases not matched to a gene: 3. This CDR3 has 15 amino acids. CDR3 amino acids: CASSFGTGGPDTQYF. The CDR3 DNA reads TGTGCCAGCAGTTTCGGGACAGGGGGTCCAGATACGCAGTATTTT.

CDR3 DNA: TGTGCCAGTAGTATGGGTATCGGGAGGGCGTCCTACGAGCAGTACTTC. This sequence encodes CASSMGIGRASYEQYF. V gene TRBV19 combines with J gene TRBJ2-7, with TRBD2 matching 8 bases. The V and J ends lost 3 bases and 1 base, in that order; junction bases with no gene match: 8. Germline lookup yields CDR1 LNHDA and CDR2 SQIVND (reference sequence). This CDR3 region has 16 residues.

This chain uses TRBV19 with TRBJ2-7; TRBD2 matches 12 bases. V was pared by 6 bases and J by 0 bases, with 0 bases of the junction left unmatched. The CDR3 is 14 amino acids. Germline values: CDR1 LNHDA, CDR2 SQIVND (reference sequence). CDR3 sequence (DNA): TGTGCCAGTAGGACTAGCGGGAGCTCCTACGAGCAGTACTTC. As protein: CASRTSGSSYEQYF.

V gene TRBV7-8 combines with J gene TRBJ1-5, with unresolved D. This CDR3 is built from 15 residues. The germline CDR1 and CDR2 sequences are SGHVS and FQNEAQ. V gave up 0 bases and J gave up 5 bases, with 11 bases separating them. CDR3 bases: TGTGCCAGCAGCTTAGCGCGTGGGATACATCAGCCCCAGCATTTT. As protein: CASSLARGIHQPQHF.

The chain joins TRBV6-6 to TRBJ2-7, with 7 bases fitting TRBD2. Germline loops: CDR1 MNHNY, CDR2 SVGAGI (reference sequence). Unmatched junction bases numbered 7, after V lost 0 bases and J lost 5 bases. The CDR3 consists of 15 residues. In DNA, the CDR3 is TGTGCCAGCAGTTACTCTGCTGGGAGGGCCGACGAGCAGTACTTC. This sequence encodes CASSYSAGRADEQYF.

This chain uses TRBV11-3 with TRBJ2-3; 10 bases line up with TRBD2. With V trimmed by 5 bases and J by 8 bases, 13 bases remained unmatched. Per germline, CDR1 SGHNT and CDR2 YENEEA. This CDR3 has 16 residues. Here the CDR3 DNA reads TGTGCCAGCAGCCCCCGCGGCCTAGCGGGAGTGAGTACGCAGTATTTT. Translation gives CASSPRGLAGVSTQYF.